One TCR beta chain is described in this entry. The data stem from a study of blood T cell repertoires in COVID-19. At the level of the study: Some COVID-19 samples were acute and others convalescent; all came from the United States, Italy and Spain. The analysed material was cDNA or gDNA that came from T cells, B-cell-depleted T cells, or PBMCs.

CDR1 is SNHLY and CDR2 is FYNNEI in the germline V gene. The CDR3 has 14 amino acids. V lost 3 bases to trimming and J lost 5 bases; unmatched junction nucleotides: 4. Methods used by the authors: Nucleated cell number was recorded as an estimate derived from reference gene primer amplification. The assay was immunoSEQ multiplex PCR, and TCRdb's table has in-frame clones only and misses some. V, J and clone size are taken as reported in that table, and D and trimming were inferred from the DNA itself. The data show about 280,000 clones, with around 90% seen just once and roughly 9% held by the top ten.

The sample taken for sequencing was peripheral blood. This rearrangement joins TRBV2 to TRBJ2-1; 7 bases agree with TRBD1. This TCR derives from a man in his late teens or twenties with active or convalescent COVID-19. CDR3 region: CASSDITGDNEQFF. In DNA, the CDR3 is TGTGCCAGCAGTGATATAACAGGGGACAATGAGCAGTTCTTC.